This TCR beta chain came from a study of T cells in Graves' hyperthyroidism and ophthalmopathy. Study-level points and caveats: By a 13 V-J model, ophthalmopathy was set apart from stable hyperthyroidism. Expanded thyroid clonotypes (above 0.001) were mostly also found in blood.

Graves' hyperthyroidism without ophthalmopathy progression within 18 months was termed stable. Hyperthyroidism, newly diagnosed and lasting under 2 months, affected patients aged 18 to 65. This CDR3 has 15 residues. The germline V gene has CDR1 DFQATT and CDR2 SNEGSKA (reference sequence). Germline trimming cut 6 bases from V and 3 bases from J; bases unmatched to any gene: 11. RNA transcripts yielded amplified TCR beta CDR3 regions. HTBI primers drove first-round RT-PCR of the TCR CDR3. One entry per CDR3 protein results from TCRdb running MiXCR on the multiplex PCR reads. The data show just under 750,000 distinct CDR3 sequences, 35% seen once. This clonotype was found a few times. Its antigen is not known.

The receptor was derived from a woman aged 40 to 50 with Graves' hyperthyroidism. The V call is TRBV20-1, the J call TRBJ2-5; 9 positions match TRBD2. Sample: blood. The CDR3 is CSASWGLAGKETQYF. The CDR3 DNA is TGCAGTGCCAGCTGGGGGCTAGCGGGGAAAGAGACCCAGTACTTC.